This is a list of T cell receptor beta chains from one sample in a study of graft-versus-host responses after intestinal transplantation. Their recognized antigens are unknown. Data came from immunoSEQ multiplex PCR; TCRdb stores just in-frame clones and leaves some out. Of tens of thousands of clones listed, about four fifths were seen once; the top ten hold less than 0.55%. The sequenced sample was unstimulated CD4+ T cells sorted from spleen or lymph node cells, obtained before transplant. These receptors were collected from a human donor who was the organ donor for an intestinal transplant. The CDR3 runs from the conserved cysteine through the conserved F or W.

V	J	CDR3
TRBV6-6	TRBJ2-3	CASSLYPGGQGDTQYF
TRBV6-1	TRBJ2-7	CASSGSRTDFYEQYF
TRBV19	TRBJ2-3	CACSTGGGAFGTDTQYF
TRBV11-3	TRBJ2-2	CASSLVNTGELFF
TRBV5-1	TRBJ2-2	CASSLATSRTGELFF
TRBV27	TRBJ1-6	CASSFQSYNSPLHF
TRBV7-9	TRBJ2-2	CASSLRGLAGAGELFF
TRBV5-4	TRBJ2-6	CASSLAGGGANVLTF
TRBV4-1	TRBJ2-7	CASSSPGQGAYEQYF
TRBV28	TRBJ2-6	CASSSEQGFGANVLTF
TRBV10-3	TRBJ2-7	CAISESSGSHEQYF
TRBV5-1	TRBJ1-2	CASAKPTGYGYTF
TRBV12-5	TRBJ2-6	CASGLARGVFRGSSLGANVLTF
TRBV7-6	TRBJ2-2	CASSLYRGRNGELFF
TRBV19	TRBJ2-1	CASSIRGYNEQFF
TRBV15	TRBJ1-6	CATSRTRDVNSPLHF
TRBV5-1	NA	CASSLDVYYEQYF
TRBV5-4	TRBJ2-7	CASSQGTTYEQYF
TRBV4-1	TRBJ2-1	CASSQTPSDEQFF
TRBV30	TRBJ1-1	CAWSPGQRIAFF
TRBV11-2	TRBJ1-1	CASSLDHPLLNTEAFF
TRBV18	TRBJ1-2	CASSPDSTGTVAVNYGYTF
TRBV7-2	TRBJ1-1	CASSSFQGYTEAFF
TRBV4-2	TRBJ1-1	CASSQERWGGTEAFF
TRBV6-1	TRBJ1-4	CASSEIPGTGSEKLFF
TRBV18	TRBJ1-2	CASSPSKNYGYTF
TRBV5-1	TRBJ2-7	CASSLAGASYEQYF
TRBV6-5	TRBJ2-7	CASRGLAAYEQYF
TRBV6-5	TRBJ2-3	CATRLAPISTDTQYF
TRBV2	TRBJ2-2	CASSARTGRSTGELFF
TRBV30	TRBJ2-2	CAWIPSNTGELFF
TRBV15	TRBJ2-6	CATSPGEFSGANVLTF
TRBV9	TRBJ1-2	CASSVVGNGYTF
TRBV10-1	TRBJ2-7	CASSGRAGEQYF
TRBV7-9	TRBJ2-2	CASSLSGGNTGELFF
TRBV5-6	TRBJ2-2	CASSLPANTGELFF
TRBV15	TRBJ2-3	CATSRGGLGIRDRGTDTQYF
TRBV4-3	TRBJ2-3	CASSHLKGGLGTDTQYF
TRBV5-1	TRBJ2-7	CASSLQGASYEQYF
TRBV11-2	TRBJ2-1	CASSLHAGPEQFF
TRBV6-1	TRBJ2-3	CASRLAGTDTQYF
TRBV2	TRBJ1-1	CASSEGWAFF
TRBV6-5	TRBJ2-2	CASSPGSITGELFF
TRBV27	TRBJ2-2	CASSLWAHATNTGELFF
TRBV4-1	TRBJ1-3	CASSQDWRTSGNTIYF
TRBV9	TRBJ2-3	CASSVGRARTDTQYF
TRBV7-8	TRBJ2-3	CASSSLTINTDTQYF
TRBV11-2	TRBJ2-3	CASSYGGGSTDTQYF
TRBV18	TRBJ2-5	CASSLNRGQETQYF
TRBV5-3	TRBJ1-4	CARSLGGSTTNEKLFF
TRBV7-2	TRBJ2-3	CASSLVRLAGSRADTQYF
TRBV5-1	TRBJ1-2	CASSFTDPNYGYTF